Sequencing of this TCR beta chain was carried out in a study of blood T cell repertoires in COVID-19. V dropped 4 bases and J dropped 5; count of bases not matched to a gene: 3. Per germline, CDR1 MNHEY and CDR2 SVGEGT. CDR3 length: 15 amino acids. Only in-frame clones appear in the TCRdb table, and some are missing; sequencing was by immunoSEQ multiplex PCR. The sample shows tens of thousands of clones, approximately 91% of them seen only once. This clone appeared a single time. The specimen was peripheral blood. The chain recombines TRBV6-2 or TRBV6-3 with TRBJ2-1, with 12 bases matching TRBD2. The sequence was collected from a human donor in a cohort sampled during active COVID-19. The CDR3 sequence: CASSSRTSGDNEQFF. CDR3 nucleotides: TGTGCCAGCAGTTCCCGGACTAGCGGGGACAATGAGCAGTTCTTC.